Below are 19 T cell receptor beta chains sequenced from a single sample in a study of T cells after posttransplantation cyclophosphamide. Using immunoSEQ multiplex PCR, the repertoire was profiled, and TCRdb retains in-frame clones only, with some absent. There are over 15,000 clones in the sample; roughly 85% occur only once, and roughly 9% lies in the top ten. Material: memory CD4+ T cells sorted from blood. The receptor source for this set is a man aged 25-45 years in good health and a related stem cell transplant donor.

The chain recombines TRBV28 with TRBJ2-7, with a tentative D call TRBD1 (6 bases). The CDR3 is 14 amino acids. CDR1 and CDR2 from the germline V gene are MDHEN and SYDVKM. Trimming left V 5 bases short and J 4 bases short, with 15 bases between. CDR3 sequence: CASSPGQNWYEQYF. CDR3 coding DNA: TGTGCCAGCAGTCCTGGACAGAATTGGTACGAGCAGTACTTC.

The chain combines TRBV6-6 with TRBJ1-2, with D possibly matching TRBD1 (6 bases). Looked up from germline, CDR1 is MNHNY and CDR2 is SVGAGI (reference sequence). The CDR3 is 15 residues long. V lost 5 bases and J lost 1, with 14 bases in between. The CDR3, as DNA: TGTGCCAGCAGTCCCTGGGGGGGCGTTAACTATGGCTACACCTTC. This gives the protein CASSPWGGVNYGYTF.

The V call is TRBV28, the J call TRBJ1-3, with D perhaps matching TRBD1 (6 bases). Germline lookup yields CDR1 MDHEN and CDR2 SYDVKM. V was trimmed by 2 bases and J by 2 bases, leaving 16 bases between them. The CDR3 is made up of 17 amino acids. The CDR3 DNA reads as TGTGCCAGCAGTTTAGTCGCAGGGGTGGATACTGGAAACACCATATATTTT. Encoded protein: CASSLVAGVDTGNTIYF.

The rearrangement uses TRBV5-1 and TRBJ2-1; 11 bases agree with TRBD1. J lost 2 bases, V lost 0 bases, and 4 bases had no gene match. The CDR3 contains 17 residues. Germline V gene sequence: CDR1 SGHRS, CDR2 YFSETQ. CDR3 loop: CASSLEGQGVAYNEQFF. The CDR3 nucleotides read TGCGCCAGCAGCTTGGAGGGACAGGGGGTTGCCTACAATGAGCAGTTCTTC.

This clone was seen a few times. The chain links TRBV2 to TRBJ1-6; D is perhaps TRBD1 (6 bases). CDR3 length: 14 residues. V dropped 5 bases and J dropped 7 bases, with 12 bases sitting between them. Looked up from germline, CDR1 is SNHLY and CDR2 is FYNNEI. The CDR3 nucleotides are TGTGCCAGCAGTCTACAGGGAAGAAATTCACCCCTCCACTTT. It is translated as CASSLQGRNSPLHF.

The chain uses TRBV29-1 and TRBJ2-3; TRBD1 agrees at 7 bases. CDR3 length: 14 residues. Germline V gene lookup returns CDR1 SQVTM and CDR2 ANQGSEA. The trim removed 6 bases at V and 3 bases at J, leaving 9 bases unmatched. CDR3 protein: CSVRQGGLTDTQYF. The CDR3 nucleotides are TGCAGCGTCCGACAGGGCGGGTTGACAGATACGCAGTATTTT.

A note on this clone: The junction differs from germline at one of its ends, possibly a read error. This chain uses TRBV7-7 with TRBJ2-5; TRBD1 agrees at 11 bases. This CDR3 has 16 residues. Germline V gives CDR1 SSHAT, CDR2 FNYEAQ (reference sequence). Here the CDR3 reads CASSIGQGAGQETQYF. CDR3 DNA: TGTGCTAGCAGCATCGGACAGGGGGCCGGTCAAGAGACCCAGTACTTC.

The chain combines TRBV7-9 with TRBJ1-2; D is uncertain. This CDR3 has 12 amino acids. V was trimmed by 7 bases and J by 4 bases, leaving 10 bases between them. Germline V lookup: CDR1 SEHNR, CDR2 FQNEAQ (reference sequence). In DNA form, the CDR3 reads TGTGCCAGCACTAACGGACTCTATGGCTACACCTTC. Residues: CASTNGLYGYTF.

The chain links TRBV4-2 to TRBJ1-2; no clear D gene. The CDR3 runs to 15 residues. The ends were cut back, 0 bases at V and 6 bases at J, with 14 bases in the middle. Germline values: CDR1 LGHNA, CDR2 YNFKEQ. The CDR3 bases are TGTGCCAGCAGCCAAGAAACCGGAGACCGCAATGGCTACACCTTC. Translated, it gives CASSQETGDRNGYTF.

The V and J genes are TRBV7-2 and TRBJ2-3; no clear D gene. The ends were cut back, 2 bases at V and 3 bases at J, with 6 bases in the middle. The germline V gene has CDR1 SGHTA and CDR2 FQGNSA. The CDR3 length is 13 residues. The CDR3 here is CASSLIITDTQYF. The CDR3 DNA reads TGTGCCAGCAGCTTAATAATTACAGATACGCAGTATTTT.

The rearrangement uses TRBV6-5 and TRBJ1-4; the match to TRBD1 covers 7 bases. CDR1 and CDR2 (germline): MNHEY, SVGAGI. CDR3 size: 15 residues. V dropped 10 bases and J dropped 8; count of bases not matched to a gene: 16. DNA of the CDR3: TGTGCCACCGGTGGTACCCAGGGGGATATCGAAAAACTGTTTTTT. Amino acid sequence: CATGGTQGDIEKLFF.

This chain uses TRBV6-5 with TRBJ1-5; tentatively, D is TRBD1 (5 bases). The CDR3 is 15 residues long. Germline V gene lookup returns CDR1 MNHEY and CDR2 SVGAGI. Trimming shortened V by 0 bases and J by 7 bases, and 13 bases separated the two germline ends. This CDR3 reads CASSYSSRAGQPQHF. The CDR3 region has the DNA TGTGCCAGCAGTTACTCGAGCAGGGCGGGGCAGCCCCAGCATTTT.

In this sample, this clone turned up a few times. The V gene is TRBV7-9, the J gene TRBJ2-7, with D perhaps TRBD1 (5 bases). Germline V lookup: CDR1 SEHNR, CDR2 FQNEAQ (reference sequence). The CDR3 covers 11 residues. Trimming removed 4 bases from V and 7 bases from J, with 8 bases in between. CDR3 nucleotide sequence: TGTGCCAGCAGCTCTCGGACAGAGCAGTACTTC. Its protein is CASSSRTEQYF. Full variable domain (remainder filled in from reference TRBV7-9 and TRBJ2-7): DTGVSQNPRHKITKRGQNVTFRCDPISEHNRLYWYRQTLGQGPEFLTYFQNEAQLEKSRLLSDRFSAERPKGSFSTLEIQRTEQGDSAMYLCASSSRTEQYFGPGTRLTVT.

The chain carries TRBV27 and TRBJ1-5, with D possibly being TRBD1 (6 bases). The CDR3 extends over 16 amino acids. Germline loops: CDR1 MNHEY, CDR2 SMNVEV (reference sequence). The V end was cut by 5 bases, the J end by 3 bases, with 17 bases between. The CDR3 nucleotides read TGTGCCAGCAGTCCGCACAGGGAGTGGATCAATCAGCCCCAGCATTTT. This sequence encodes CASSPHREWINQPQHF.

The chain links TRBV6-5 to TRBJ2-7, with D possibly matching TRBD1 (6 bases). The CDR3 length is 14 residues. Trimming removed 5 bases at V and 2 bases at J, with 13 bases between. Germline V gene sequence: CDR1 MNHEY, CDR2 SVGAGI. The CDR3 coding sequence is TGTGCCAGCAGTCCCGGGACAACACCCTACGAGCAGTACTTC. This gives the protein CASSPGTTPYEQYF.

The rearrangement uses TRBV19 and TRBJ2-7, with 11 bases fitting TRBD1. Germline V gene sequence: CDR1 LNHDA, CDR2 SQIVND (reference sequence). Losses at the gene ends were 10 bases for V and 6 bases for J; bases not matched to a gene: 11. The CDR3 runs 14 residues. The CDR3 loop reads CATRRPGQGGEQYF. The DNA of the CDR3 is TGTGCCACACGCAGACCGGGACAGGGGGGCGAGCAGTACTTC.

V and J are TRBV5-6 and TRBJ2-1; 14 nucleotides line up with TRBD2. Germline V gives CDR1 SGHDT, CDR2 YYEEEE. This CDR3 has 18 residues. Trimming cost V 4 bases and J 2 bases; bases outside gene matches: 8. The CDR3 DNA follows: TGTGCCAGCAGCATTGGGGGGACTAGCGGGGGAGCCTACAATGAGCAGTTCTTC. It encodes CASSIGGTSGGAYNEQFF.

This rearrangement joins TRBV7-3 to TRBJ2-2; D is undetermined. V was cut by 2 bases and J by 5 bases, with 15 bases left in between. Germline loops: CDR1 SGHTA, CDR2 FQGTGA. The CDR3 extends over 16 amino acids. The DNA for the CDR3 is TGTGCCAGCAGCTTAGAGAATCCCGGGTTAACCGGGGAGCTGTTTTTT. Protein sequence: CASSLENPGLTGELFF.

The rearrangement joins TRBV5-4 to TRBJ1-4, with TRBD1 matching 7 bases. V trimming: 2 bases; J trimming: 2 bases; junction bases outside the gene matches: 6. Germline V gives CDR1 SGHNT, CDR2 YYREEE (reference sequence). The CDR3 is made up of 16 amino acids. CDR3: CASSFTGVRTNEKLFF. CDR3 nucleotide sequence: TGTGCCAGCAGCTTCACAGGGGTACGGACTAATGAAAAACTGTTTTTT.